The rows below give T cell receptor beta chains drawn from one sample of a study of CD8 T cells in Susac syndrome. TCRdb re-called the immunoSEQ multiplex PCR reads through MiXCR, storing one row per CDR3 protein. The table includes fewer than 140,000 distinct CDR3 sequences, around 94% detected once. The specimen sequenced was CD8+ T cells from PBMCs. The receptors stem from a human donor with Susac syndrome. The CDR3 runs from the conserved cysteine through the conserved F or W. The D gene is left open where the match is weak. Size values are once, few and many counts, or a class for expanded clones, and some rows have none.

d_gene	v_gene	j_gene	abundance	CDR3nt	CDR3aa
NA	TRBV6-2/TRBV6-3	TRBJ2-1	NA	TGTGCCAGCGGCCCCTCATGGGAGCAGTTCTTC	CASGPSWEQFF
NA	TRBV4-2	TRBJ1-6	NA	TGTGCCAGCAGCCAAGTTACCATCGTGATGGATTCACCCCTCCACTTT	CASSQVTIVMDSPLHF
NA	TRBV13	TRBJ1-1	NA	TGTGCCAGCAGCTTAGCAGGGGAGGGGACTGAAGCTTTCTTT	CASSLAGEGTEAFF
NA	TRBV14	TRBJ1-1	NA	TGTGCCAGCAGCCAAGTTTCATCGGGGCTAGCTTTCTTT	CASSQVSSGLAFF
NA	TRBV29-1	TRBJ2-6	NA	TGCAGCGTGGCCTCTGGGGCCAACGTCCTGACTTTC	CSVASGANVLTF
NA	TRBV6-5	TRBJ2-5	NA	TGTGCCAGCAGCCGCCCCGATGAGACCCAGTACTTC	CASSRPDETQYF
NA	TRBV20-1	TRBJ2-7	NA	TGCAGTGCTAGGCCCCGCGGGGAGCCCTACGAGCAGTACTTC	CSARPRGEPYEQYF
TRBD1	TRBV7-6	TRBJ2-7	NA	TGTGCCAGCACCCCCCTGACAGGGAGCTACGAGCAGTACTTC	CASTPLTGSYEQYF
TRBD1	TRBV10-3	TRBJ1-1	NA	TGTGCCATCGGGTCGACGGGACAGGGGACGAACACTGAAGCTTTCTTT	CAIGSTGQGTNTEAFF
NA	TRBV7-3	TRBJ2-7	few	TGTGCCAGCAGCCTGACGGATTCCTACGAGCAGTACTTC	CASSLTDSYEQYF
NA	TRBV20-1	TRBJ1-1	NA	TGCAGTGCTTGGGACGAGGACACTGAAGCTTTCTTT	CSAWDEDTEAFF
NA	TRBV4-2	TRBJ2-5	NA	TGTGCCAGCAGCCCTCCGGAGACCCAGTACTTC	CASSPPETQYF
NA	TRBV19	TRBJ1-5	NA	TGTGCCAGTCCGGGTAGGAACAGGCAGCCCCAGCATTTT	CASPGRNRQPQHF
TRBD1	TRBV15	TRBJ2-2	NA	TGTGCCACCACCAGGGACAGGGATAAGGAACGCACCGGGGAGCTGTTTTTT	CATTRDRDKERTGELFF
NA	TRBV4-3	TRBJ2-3	NA	TGCGCCAGCAGCCAAGAATCGTCAGTTGGGTATACGCAGTATTTT	CASSQESSVGYTQYF
TRBD2	TRBV3-1	TRBJ2-3	NA	TGTGCCAGCAGCCTCGGGACTAGCGGGGGAGGAGATACGCAGTATTTT	CASSLGTSGGGDTQYF
NA	TRBV10-2	TRBJ2-3	NA	TGCGCCAGCAGTGAGACGCGAGGCACAGATACGCAGTATTTT	CASSETRGTDTQYF
NA	TRBV5-4	TRBJ2-7	NA	TGTGCCAGCAGCTTGGAAGGGGGCTACGAGCAGTACTTC	CASSLEGGYEQYF
TRBD1	TRBV20-1	TRBJ1-5	NA	TGCAGTGCTAGAGAGGTTGGACAGGGGGAAGATTGGTATCAGCCCCAGCATTTT	CSAREVGQGEDWYQPQHF
NA	TRBV9	TRBJ2-3	NA	TGTGCCAGCAGCGTAGAAGCAGCGGGCTCCCGCACAGATACGCAGTATTTT	CASSVEAAGSRTDTQYF
NA	TRBV27	TRBJ1-5	NA	TGTGCCAGCGCTAGGGCGGGCAATCAGCCCCAGCATTTT	CASARAGNQPQHF
NA	TRBV3-1	TRBJ2-5	few	TGTGCCAGCAGCCAAGGATGGGCTAAGCAAGAGACCCAGTACTTC	CASSQGWAKQETQYF
NA	TRBV5-1	TRBJ1-1	NA	TGCGCCAGCACCACGGGCACTGAAGCTTTCTTT	CASTTGTEAFF
NA	TRBV20-1	TRBJ1-4	NA	TGCAGCGCCAGAGGGACGGAGAATGAAAAACTGTTTTTT	CSARGTENEKLFF
NA	TRBV3-1	TRBJ1-2	NA	TGTGCCAGCAGCCCTTCACAGGAAACCGGCTACACCTTC	CASSPSQETGYTF
TRBD2	TRBV19	TRBJ2-3	few	TGTGCCAGTAGTAACCTAGCGGGGGGAACAGATACGCAGTATTTT	CASSNLAGGTDTQYF
TRBD1	TRBV9	TRBJ2-6	NA	TGTGCCAGCAGCTCCCGGACAGGGGCAGGGGCCAACGTCCTGACTTTC	CASSSRTGAGANVLTF
NA	TRBV7-2	TRBJ2-7	NA	TGTGCCAGCACCATAGTGGGGGAGTCCTACGAGCAGTACTTC	CASTIVGESYEQYF
NA	TRBV7-9	TRBJ2-5	NA	TGTGCCAGCAGCTTAGACCAGTACCAAGAGACCCAGTACTTC	CASSLDQYQETQYF
NA	TRBV11-2	TRBJ2-1	NA	TGTGCCAGCAGCTTAGGTTCAGCGGGCTCCTACAATGAGCAGTTCTTC	CASSLGSAGSYNEQFF
NA	TRBV14	TRBJ1-1	NA	TGTGCCAGCAGCCTTGACACCTGGAACACTGAAGCTTTCTTT	CASSLDTWNTEAFF
NA	TRBV20-1	TRBJ2-7	NA	TGCAGTGCTAGGTCCGGCCTGAGCTCCTACGAGCAGTACTTC	CSARSGLSSYEQYF
NA	TRBV27	TRBJ1-6	NA	TGTGCCAGCTCGATGGGAGGGTTGTCACCCCTCCACTTT	CASSMGGLSPLHF
NA	TRBV27	TRBJ1-6	NA	TGTGCCAGCAGTTTTTTGGCGGACGTAAACCATTCACCCCTCCACTTT	CASSFLADVNHSPLHF
NA	TRBV2	TRBJ1-5	NA	TGTGCCAGCAGTACAGGTTTTCGGAGCAATCAGCCCCAGCATTTT	CASSTGFRSNQPQHF
TRBD1	TRBV25-1	TRBJ2-7	NA	TGTGCCAGCGAGGGACAGGGAGCAGTCTACGAGCAGTACTTC	CASEGQGAVYEQYF
TRBD1	TRBV9	TRBJ1-2	NA	TGTGCCAGCAGCGCGACCGGGACAGGGGAAGGCTACACCTTC	CASSATGTGEGYTF
NA	TRBV20-1	TRBJ2-1	NA	TGCAGTGCTAGGTACGGGGTTGAGCAGTTCTTC	CSARYGVEQFF
NA	TRBV6-5	TRBJ2-5	NA	TGTGCCAGCAGTTACCTCCGCGGGGCCCAAGAGACCCAGTACTTC	CASSYLRGAQETQYF
NA	TRBV7-9	TRBJ2-4	NA	TGTGCCAGCAGCTCCGACCTGAATTGGGCCAAAAACATTCAGTACTTC	CASSSDLNWAKNIQYF
NA	TRBV14	TRBJ2-6	NA	TGTGCCAGCAGCCAATGGACTGGGGCCTCTGGGGCCAACGTCCTGACTTTC	CASSQWTGASGANVLTF